These T cell receptor beta chains were read from a single sample in a study of blood T cell repertoires in COVID-19. The method was immunoSEQ multiplex PCR; TCRdb's version includes in-frame clones alone and lacks a portion of them. Here the sample spans some 300,000 clones, roughly 91% being singletons. The source material was PBMCs or T cells enriched from blood (not recorded which). The receptors were gathered from a woman aged 25-40 years who had recovered from COVID-19. Each CDR3 is given without its conserved first and last residue.

J gene	V gene	CDR3 protein
TRBJ2-7	TRBV30	AWSIGLAGGPQY
TRBJ1-2	TRBV5-4	ASSLPDSQYGYT
TRBJ2-7	TRBV30	ALRKQGDYGQY
TRBJ1-6	TRBV5-4	ASSSDRINSPLH
TRBJ2-1	TRBV18	ASSPPLSRERHHNEQF
TRBJ2-7	TRBV11-2	ASRHTGGTEQY
TRBJ2-1	TRBV4-2	ASSQADSQVYLNEQF
TRBJ2-7	TRBV6-1	ASSESRGSSYEQY
TRBJ1-5	TRBV29-1	SVKADSNQPQH
TRBJ2-7	TRBV7-9	ASSQSPGQGGYEQY
TRBJ1-2	TRBV7-9	ASSLVVPNYGYT
TRBJ2-6	TRBV6-6	ASSPSVGPVSGADVLT
TRBJ1-5	TRBV10-3	AIGATAGQNNQPQH
TRBJ2-2	TRBV29-1	SVLYTGELF
TRBJ2-1	TRBV7-9	ASSPGTGRHYNEQF
TRBJ2-5	TRBV12-3/TRBV12-4	ASSLAETQY
TRBJ1-5	TRBV6-6	ASHPGHHVDQPQH
TRBJ2-7	TRBV5-1	ASSPAPGTGYEQY
TRBJ1-6	TRBV27	ASSFQDRPRADSPLH
TRBJ1-5	TRBV10-3	AISGGLQGSGNQPQH
TRBJ1-2	TRBV27	ASSLLPGQSYGYT
TRBJ1-2	TRBV5-1	ASSLQQGAVSGGYT
TRBJ2-1	TRBV28	ASIQTYKDRGRLVYNEQF
TRBJ2-5	TRBV5-1	ASQVSAGGRETQY
TRBJ2-2	TRBV15	ATSRGIATITGELF
TRBJ1-1	TRBV28	ASSLRVYTEAF
TRBJ2-2	TRBV7-2	ASSYGLAGGGTGELF
TRBJ1-1	TRBV24-1	ATRREDTEAF
TRBJ1-2	TRBV7-9	ASSSGTGPSGYT
TRBJ1-2	TRBV18	ASSLTGQKISNYGYT
TRBJ2-7	TRBV13	ASSLGPGGSYSYEQY
TRBJ2-3	TRBV1	TSSRSCCQYFTDTQY
TRBJ1-1	TRBV3-1/TRBV3-2	ASSQDPGEAF
TRBJ1-5	TRBV7-7	ASSTQGTTAGNQPQH
TRBJ1-5	TRBV5-6	ASSLRREGSRVQH
TRBJ2-7	TRBV29-1	SVGTSGSPEQY
TRBJ2-5	TRBV9	ASSVDPSQETQY
TRBJ1-2	TRBV7-9	ASSPLTGGGNYGYT
TRBJ1-2	TRBV29-1	SVPPHGPGGYT
TRBJ1-1	TRBV11-2	ASRPIWRQGRIGTEAF
TRBJ2-5	TRBV5-1	ASSSGQGRETQY
TRBJ2-7	TRBV9	ASSEGTGGSIYEQY
TRBJ1-2	TRBV6-5	ASSSPLGGNYGYT
TRBJ1-3	TRBV14	ASSPPQRMRGNTIY
TRBJ1-5	TRBV30	AWSPRTVYSNQPQH
TRBJ2-1	TRBV7-9	ASTLGGGGYNEQF
TRBJ2-2	TRBV5-5	ASSRSGPVGELF
TRBJ2-1	TRBV11-2	ASSSTPERGEGYEQF